This T cell receptor beta chain was recovered during a study of tumor-infiltrating lymphocytes in primary liver carcinoma. Looking at the study overall: Primary liver carcinomas in the patients were surgically resected.

Germline DNA was also extracted, while the blood RNA originated from unsorted whole blood. There were only treatment-naive patients, all with chronic HBV infection. The authors collected roughly 4.1 milliliters of peripheral blood before surgery. At least ten counts were recorded for this clonotype. Germline V gives CDR1 SQVTM, CDR2 ANQGSEA. The CDR3 sequence is 14 residues long. V was pared by 7 bases and J by 1 base, with 9 bases of the junction left unmatched. Using a constant-region primer together with ProtoScript II reverse transcriptase, TCR beta cDNA was made from around 500 ng of total RNA. Three nested multiplex PCR rounds of slightly modified ARM-PCR generated TCR beta libraries. The study ran its first two PCR rounds for roughly 11 cycles each, using TRBV1-TRBV30 forward primers and a C-beta reverse primer. MiXCR was run by TCRdb on the multiplex PCR reads, yielding one entry per CDR3 protein. The repertoire holds 250,000 to 400,000 distinct CDR3 sequences, with 50% to 70% as singletons.

The clonotype comes from a man in his forties with primary liver carcinoma and hepatitis B virus infection. The specimen was peripheral blood. The chain has TRBV29-1 and TRBJ2-7, with 8 bases aligning to TRBD2. CDR3 sequence: CSGITGTRSYEQYF. The CDR3 DNA sequence: TGCAGCGGTATAACCGGGACTAGATCCTACGAGCAGTACTTC.